This TCR beta chain was found in a study of blood T cell repertoires in COVID-19. Overall study: The samples span acute and convalescent COVID-19 from the United States, Italy and Spain. PBMCs, B-cell-depleted T cells, or T cells were the source of the cDNA or gDNA that made up the material.

CDR1 and CDR2 from the germline V gene are SGHAT and FQNNGV. The junction had 9 bases not matched to a gene; V was cut back by 5 bases and J by 2 bases. CDR3 length: 16 residues. Original processing notes: Estimates of nucleated cell counts were drawn from the amplification of reference gene primers. The table came from immunoSEQ multiplex PCR; TCRdb's copy has only in-frame clones and leaves some out. D and trimming were read from the DNA, whereas the V and J calls and clone size are those reported in that table. Of under 85,000 clones in the sample, about nine tenths were seen once. The source of this sequence is a man between 65 and 85 years old with active or convalescent COVID-19. Sequences were obtained from peripheral blood. The gene calls are TRBV11-2 and TRBJ2-3; 8 nucleotides align to TRBD1. CDR3 sequence: CASSPRTGFTTDTQYF. The CDR3 DNA follows: TGTGCCAGCAGCCCGAGGACAGGGTTTACCACAGATACGCAGTATTTT.